Listed below are T cell receptor beta chains from one sample, sequenced in a study of blood T cell repertoires in COVID-19. Assay used: immunoSEQ multiplex PCR; TCRdb lists only in-frame clones, some missing. The data contain some 320,000 clones, roughly 85% of them singletons. The material sequenced was peripheral blood. These receptors all come from a human donor in a cohort sampled during active COVID-19. Both conserved end residues are part of each CDR3. The order of the fields is V gene, D gene, J gene, clone size, CDR3 length, CDR3 DNA, CDR3 protein. A D gene is named only where the DNA matches it firmly. The size field is filled for only some rows; it gives once, few, many or a size class.

>TRBV5-4|TRBD1|TRBJ1-6|.|15
TGTGCCAGCAGCTTGGGGACAGGTGTTAATTCACCCCTCCACTTT
CASSLGTGVNSPLHF
>TRBV5-4|TRBD1|TRBJ1-1|.|17
TGTGCCAGCAGCCCAACCGCCGGGACAGCGATTAACACTGAAGCTTTCTTT
CASSPTAGTAINTEAFF
>TRBV15|TRBD2|TRBJ2-7|.|15
TGTGCCACCAGCAGAGTTGGGGAGGGTCGACGGGAGCAGTACTTC
CATSRVGEGRREQYF
>TRBV10-3|.|TRBJ2-4|.|12
TGTGCCATCGCGGGGCGAGAAAACATTCAGTACTTC
CAIAGRENIQYF
>TRBV27|.|TRBJ1-6|.|15
TGTGCCAGCACCCTTTCTCAGGGCGCCCGTTCACCCCTCCACTTT
CASTLSQGARSPLHF
>TRBV6-4|.|TRBJ1-1|.|14
TGTGCCAGCAGTGACTCCTCCAGGGGAGCTGAAGCTTTCTTT
CASSDSSRGAEAFF
>TRBV27|.|TRBJ1-6|.|16
TGTGCCAGCAGGGGACGGTGGAGGGGCTATAATTCACCCCTCCACTTT
CASRGRWRGYNSPLHF
>TRBV12-5|.|TRBJ1-1|once|16
TGTGCTAGTGGTTTGGTAGCGGGACCCCTGAGGACTGAAGCTTTCTTT
CASGLVAGPLRTEAFF
>TRBV5-4|TRBD2|TRBJ2-7|.|18
TGTGCCAGCAGCCCCCTTTCCCCTCTAGCGGGGTCCTCCTACGAGCAGTACTTC
CASSPLSPLAGSSYEQYF
>TRBV24-1|.|TRBJ2-3|.|15
TGTGCCACCAGTGTCACGGGGAAGCACACAGATACGCAGTATTTT
CATSVTGKHTDTQYF
>TRBV29-1|TRBD2|TRBJ2-1|.|13
TGCAGCTCATCTAGCGGGGGGGTCGATGAGCAGTTCTTC
CSSSSGGVDEQFF
>TRBV6-5|.|TRBJ2-3|once|14
TGTGCCAGCCTGTTCGGGGGATGGGGAGATACGCAGTATTTT
CASLFGGWGDTQYF
>TRBV4-1|.|TRBJ1-5|.|19
TGCGCCAGCAGCCCTAGTCAAGGTCGGGGGTTACATAGCAATCAGCCCCAGCATTTT
CASSPSQGRGLHSNQPQHF
>TRBV2|.|TRBJ1-4|few|13
TGTGCCAGCAGGAGGGACAACGGGGAAAAACTGTTTTTT
CASRRDNGEKLFF
>TRBV5-1|.|TRBJ1-4|.|15
TGCGCCAGCAGCTTGGGGACAGTAATTAATGAAAAACTGTTTTTT
CASSLGTVINEKLFF
>TRBV27|TRBD2|TRBJ2-3|.|15
TGTGCCAGCAGAAATGCGGGGGTTAGCACAGATACGCAGTATTTT
CASRNAGVSTDTQYF
>TRBV12-5|.|TRBJ2-7|.|16
TGTGCTAGTGCCTTAGATATCCGCGGACACCTTTACGAGCAGTACTTC
CASALDIRGHLYEQYF
>TRBV5-6|.|TRBJ2-2|.|13
TGTGCCAGCAGCTTGGTCCCGACCGGGGAGCTGTTTTTT
CASSLVPTGELFF
>TRBV19|.|TRBJ1-1|many|12
TGTGCCAGTATTAACTTACAGGGAGAAGCTTTCTTT
CASINLQGEAFF
>TRBV5-4|.|TRBJ2-1|.|13
TGTGCCAGCAGGGGGGCCTTAGGTAATGAGCAGTTCTTC
CASRGALGNEQFF
>TRBV14|.|TRBJ2-7|.|14
TGTGCCAGCAGCCAAGAACTGTCTTCCTACGAGCAGTACTTC
CASSQELSSYEQYF
>TRBV7-9|.|TRBJ1-1|.|14
TGTGCCAGCAGAAAATACTCGGGTGTCTCGGAAGCTTTCTTT
CASRKYSGVSEAFF
>TRBV29-1|TRBD1|TRBJ1-1|.|14
TGCAGCGTTGCACAGGGGATGTCGAACACTGAAGCTTTCTTT
CSVAQGMSNTEAFF
>TRBV5-6|.|TRBJ1-1|.|13
TGTGCCAGCTGCGCGGGGGCTTACACTGAAGCTTTCTTT
CASCAGAYTEAFF
>TRBV10-2|.|TRBJ2-5|.|13
TGCGCCAGCACTGGACAATTCCAAGAGACCCAGTACTTC
CASTGQFQETQYF
>TRBV21-1|.|TRBJ1-5|.|18
TGTGCCAGCAGCATAACCCTTCTGGGCAGGGGGCCCAATCAGCCCCAGCATTTT
CASSITLLGRGPNQPQHF
>TRBV7-9|.|TRBJ1-3|.|14
TGTGCCAGCAGCCAAGGTGACAGAGGAAACACCATATATTTT
CASSQGDRGNTIYF
>TRBV14|TRBD1|TRBJ1-2|.|13
TGTGCCAGCAGCCAGGGACAGAGCTATGGCTACACCTTC
CASSQGQSYGYTF
>TRBV2|.|TRBJ1-2|.|14
TGTGCCAGCAGGAACTCCGGGACACCCTATGGCTACACCTTC
CASRNSGTPYGYTF
>TRBV29-1|.|TRBJ2-7|.|12
TGCAGCGTCTCCGGAGGGGACTACGAGCAGTACTTC
CSVSGGDYEQYF
>TRBV5-1|TRBD1|TRBJ2-3|.|15
TGCGCCAGCAGCCCGACAGGGTACCGCACAGATACGCAGTATTTT
CASSPTGYRTDTQYF
>TRBV5-1|.|TRBJ2-1|.|14
TGCGCCAGCAGCTTTTTATACACGAACAATGAGCAGTTCTTC
CASSFLYTNNEQFF
>TRBV7-3|TRBD1|TRBJ2-7|.|15
TGTGCCAGCAGCCGAGGACAGGGACCTACCTACGAGCAGTACTTC
CASSRGQGPTYEQYF
>TRBV18|TRBD1|TRBJ2-7|few|15
TGTGCCAGCTCAGCCGGGACAGGGATTTCCTACGAGCAGTACTTC
CASSAGTGISYEQYF
>TRBV6-5|.|TRBJ1-2|.|11
TGTGCCAGCAGCCAAGGAGGCGGCTACACCTTC
CASSQGGGYTF
>TRBV18|.|TRBJ2-7|.|16
TGTGCCAGCTCACCAGGCGGGGCTGAAAGCTCCTACGAGCAGTACTTC
CASSPGGAESSYEQYF
>TRBV5-1|.|TRBJ1-2|.|13
TGCGCCAGCAGCTTGGACAGGGTAGAAGGCTACACCTTC
CASSLDRVEGYTF
>TRBV2|TRBD1|TRBJ2-3|many|15
TGTGCCAGCATGGCCCCCGCAGACAGGGCAGATACGCAGTATTTT
CASMAPADRADTQYF
>TRBV2|TRBD1|TRBJ2-7|.|12
TGTGCCGAGGGAAGGACAGGGCGGGAGCAGTACTTC
CAEGRTGREQYF
>TRBV6-1|.|TRBJ1-2|once|15
TGTGCCAGCAGTGAAGTGCGGACGGGATTCAATGGCTACACCTTC
CASSEVRTGFNGYTF
>TRBV6-1|.|TRBJ1-1|.|14
TGTGCCAGCAGTGAAAACGGGGGGGAGACTGAAGCTTTCTTT
CASSENGGETEAFF
>TRBV27|TRBD1|TRBJ1-1|once|13
TGTGCCAGCAGTTTATCGGGACAGGAGGTAGCTTTCTTT
CASSLSGQEVAFF
>TRBV30|.|TRBJ1-5|.|17
TGTGCCTGGAGTGTAGGAAGGTTCGGACAGTTCAATCAGCCCCAGCATTTT
CAWSVGRFGQFNQPQHF
>TRBV5-5|TRBD2|TRBJ2-7|.|15
TGTGCCAGCAGCTTGGTGGCTAGCGGATCCTACGAGCAGTACTTC
CASSLVASGSYEQYF
>TRBV29-1|TRBD2|TRBJ2-7|.|13
TGCAGCGTTGACGGGGGGACCTCCTACGAGCAGTACTTC
CSVDGGTSYEQYF
>TRBV3-1/TRBV3-2|TRBD1|TRBJ2-1|.|17
TGTGCCAGCAGCCAAGACTTTGGGACAGAAGACTACAATGAGCAGTTCTTC
CASSQDFGTEDYNEQFF
>TRBV19|.|TRBJ1-6|.|19
TGTGCCAGTAGCAAGACTCCGGGACTCAAAGGCTCCTATAATTCACCCCTCCACTTT
CASSKTPGLKGSYNSPLHF
>TRBV18|TRBD1|TRBJ1-2|.|17
TGTGCCAGCTCACCACCCGTATTGACAGGGGGCTCCTATGGCTACACCTTC
CASSPPVLTGGSYGYTF
>TRBV7-8|.|TRBJ2-5|few|13
TGTGCCAGCAGCTTTGAGAATCAAGAGACCCAGTACTTC
CASSFENQETQYF
>TRBV30|.|TRBJ1-6|.|16
TGTGCCTGGAGTGTATCAAGGACTGTTTACCTAAAGACCCTCCACTTT
CAWSVSRTVYLKTLHF
>TRBV20-1|.|TRBJ1-1|.|10
TGCAGTGCTAGTCGGTATGAAGCTTTCTTT
CSASRYEAFF
>TRBV12-3/TRBV12-4|.|TRBJ1-1|once|12
TGTGCCAGCAGTTTAAGCGGGGTAAGGGCTTTCTTT
CASSLSGVRAFF
>TRBV7-9|.|TRBJ1-3|.|16
TGTGCCAGCAGCTTATACAGGGACGCCTCTGGAAACACCATATATTTT
CASSLYRDASGNTIYF
>TRBV18|TRBD2|TRBJ2-5|.|11
TGTGCCACGGCGGGGGTTGAGACCCAGTACTTC
CATAGVETQYF